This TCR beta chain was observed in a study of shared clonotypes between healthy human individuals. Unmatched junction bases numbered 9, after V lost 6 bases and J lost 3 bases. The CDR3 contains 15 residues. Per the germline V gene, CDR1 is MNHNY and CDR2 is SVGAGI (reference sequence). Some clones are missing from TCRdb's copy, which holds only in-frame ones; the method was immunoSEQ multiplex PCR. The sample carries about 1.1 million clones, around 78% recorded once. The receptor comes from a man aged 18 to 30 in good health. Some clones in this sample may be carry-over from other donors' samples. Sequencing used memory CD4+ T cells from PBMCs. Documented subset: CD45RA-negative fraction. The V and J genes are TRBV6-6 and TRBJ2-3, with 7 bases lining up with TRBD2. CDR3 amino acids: CASSELTGGTDTQYF. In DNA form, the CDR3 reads TGTGCCAGCAGCGAATTAACGGGAGGTACAGATACGCAGTATTTT.